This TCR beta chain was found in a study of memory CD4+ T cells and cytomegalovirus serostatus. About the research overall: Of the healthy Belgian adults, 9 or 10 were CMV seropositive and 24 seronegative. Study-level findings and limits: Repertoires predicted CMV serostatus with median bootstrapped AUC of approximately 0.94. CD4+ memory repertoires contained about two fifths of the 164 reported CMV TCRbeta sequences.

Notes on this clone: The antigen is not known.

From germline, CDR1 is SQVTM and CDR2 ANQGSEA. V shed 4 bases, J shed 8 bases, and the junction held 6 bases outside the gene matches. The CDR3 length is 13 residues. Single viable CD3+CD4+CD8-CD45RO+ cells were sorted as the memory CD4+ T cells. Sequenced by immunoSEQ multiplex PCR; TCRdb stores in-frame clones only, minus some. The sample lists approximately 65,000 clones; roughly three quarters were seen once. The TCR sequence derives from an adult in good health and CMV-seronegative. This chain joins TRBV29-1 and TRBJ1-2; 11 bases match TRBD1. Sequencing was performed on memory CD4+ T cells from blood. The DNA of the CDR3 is TGCAGCGTTGGGGGACAGGGGGTAGGAGGCTACACCTTC. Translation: CSVGGQGVGGYTF.